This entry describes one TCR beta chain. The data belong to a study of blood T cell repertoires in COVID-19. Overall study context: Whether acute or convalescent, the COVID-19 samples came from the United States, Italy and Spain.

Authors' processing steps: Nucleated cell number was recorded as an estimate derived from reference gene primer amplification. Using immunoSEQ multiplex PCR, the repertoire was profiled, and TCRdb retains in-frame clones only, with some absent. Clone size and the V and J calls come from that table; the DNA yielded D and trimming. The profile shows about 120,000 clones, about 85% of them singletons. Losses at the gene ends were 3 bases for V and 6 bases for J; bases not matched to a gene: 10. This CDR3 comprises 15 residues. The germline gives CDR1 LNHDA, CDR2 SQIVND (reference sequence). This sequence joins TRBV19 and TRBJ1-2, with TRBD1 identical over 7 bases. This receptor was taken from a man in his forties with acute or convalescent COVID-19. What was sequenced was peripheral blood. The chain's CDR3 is CASSILQQGDNGYTF. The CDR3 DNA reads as TGTGCCAGTAGTATCTTACAGCAGGGGGATAATGGCTACACCTTC.